Shown below are 17 T cell receptor beta chains from a single sample sequenced in a study of shared clonotypes between healthy human individuals. The assay was immunoSEQ multiplex PCR, and TCRdb's table has in-frame clones only and misses some. The sample holds more than 2 million clones, about 95% seen once. Naive CD8 cells, CD45RO-negative and positively selected for CCR7, excluded terminally differentiated effector memory CD45RA+ cells. The specimen was naive CD8+ T cells sorted from blood. The receptors here all came from a man younger than 35 in good health.

J is TRBJ2-7 and V is TRBV30; 8 nucleotides match TRBD1. The CDR3 is made up of 16 amino acids. Germline CDR1 reads GTSNPN; CDR2 reads SVGIG (reference sequence). Trimming cost V 3 bases and J 3 bases; bases outside gene matches: 13. CDR3 loop: CAWRGTGGGDSYEQYF. The CDR3 DNA is TGTGCCTGGAGGGGGACAGGAGGAGGGGACAGCTACGAGCAGTACTTC.

This chain connects TRBV10-2 to TRBJ1-6; a possible D gene is TRBD1 (5 bases). The CDR3 covers 17 residues. V was trimmed by 6 bases and J by 0 bases, leaving 15 bases between them. Per the germline V gene, CDR1 is WSHSY and CDR2 is SAAADI. This chain's CDR3 is CASRNDSTVSYNSPLHF. The DNA of the CDR3 is TGCGCCAGCAGGAACGACAGTACTGTCTCCTATAATTCACCCCTCCACTTT.

Note on this clone: This specimen includes other DNA sequences encoding the same CDR3. The chain couples TRBV6-5 to TRBJ2-1; TRBD2 agrees at 10 bases. The length of the CDR3 is 15 residues. V shed 5 bases, J shed 4 bases, and the junction held 5 bases outside the gene matches. Germline V gives CDR1 MNHEY, CDR2 SVGAGI. Here the CDR3 DNA reads TGTGCCAGCAGTCCCCTAGCGGGAGTTTACAATGAGCAGTTCTTC. It yields the protein CASSPLAGVYNEQFF.

The gene calls are TRBV9 and TRBJ1-3; D not resolved. V gave up 3 bases and J gave up 2 bases, with 12 bases separating them. This CDR3 is built from 15 residues. CDR1 SGDLS and CDR2 YYNGEE come from the germline V gene. In DNA, the CDR3 is TGTGCCAGCAGCGGTAGGGAGGGCCCTGGAAACACCATATATTTT. Protein product: CASSGREGPGNTIYF.

This chain links TRBV9 with TRBJ2-2, with D tentatively TRBD1 or TRBD2 (5 bases each). The CDR3 runs to 14 residues. CDR1 is SGDLS, CDR2 YYNGEE, per germline. V shed 4 bases and J shed 1 base, with 8 bases lying between them. The CDR3 nucleotides read TGTGCCAGCAGCTGGGACGGGAACACCGGGGAGCTGTTTTTT. Protein sequence: CASSWDGNTGELFF.

The chain recombines TRBV27 with TRBJ1-2; D remains ambiguous. The germline V gene has CDR1 MNHEY and CDR2 SMNVEV (reference sequence). The V end was cut by 6 bases, the J end by 8 bases, with 16 bases between. The CDR3 totals 13 residues. CDR3 DNA: TGTGCCAGCAGCCCTTTTGGGGAGATAGGCTACACCTTC. Amino acids: CASSPFGEIGYTF.

This chain links TRBV7-3 with TRBJ2-3; D call uncertain. V shed 5 bases and J shed 6 bases, with 9 bases lying between them. Germline V gene lookup returns CDR1 SGHTA and CDR2 FQGTGA. The CDR3 loop spans 12 amino acids. CDR3 amino acids: CASSIERDTQYF. The CDR3 coding sequence is TGTGCCAGCAGCATAGAACGGGATACGCAGTATTTT.

The chain uses TRBV27 and TRBJ2-7, with 9 bases that match TRBD2. The V segment lost 7 bases and the J segment 3 bases; nucleotides outside the gene matches: 10. CDR1 is MNHEY, CDR2 SMNVEV, per germline (reference sequence). This CDR3 is built from 15 residues. CDR3 sequence: CASTLAAGGFYEQYF. CDR3 sequence (DNA): TGTGCCAGCACCCTGGCAGCGGGGGGTTTCTACGAGCAGTACTTC.

The rearrangement uses TRBV6-1 and TRBJ2-5; D is possibly TRBD1 (6 bases). This CDR3 region has 14 residues. Germline lookup yields CDR1 MNHNS and CDR2 SASEGT. V was cut by 4 bases and J by 4 bases, with 13 bases left in between. The CDR3 spells CASSVITGTETQYF. For the CDR3, the DNA is TGTGCCAGCAGTGTAATCACAGGGACAGAGACCCAGTACTTC.

The chain employs TRBV5-6 and TRBJ1-3; TRBD1 aligns across 11 bases. Germline CDR1 SGHDT, CDR2 YYEEEE. This CDR3 has 16 amino acids. V shed 3 bases and J 0 bases; nucleotides not matched to a gene: 2. The CDR3 region has the DNA TGTGCCAGCAGCTGGGGGACAGGGGGCTCTGGAAACACCATATATTTT. This sequence encodes CASSWGTGGSGNTIYF.

V usage is TRBV27 and J usage is TRBJ2-3; D perhaps matches TRBD1 (6 bases). The CDR3 sequence is 13 residues long. Germline V gene sequence: CDR1 MNHEY, CDR2 SMNVEV (reference sequence). V was shortened by 4 bases and J by 11 bases, with 16 bases between the two germline ends. The CDR3 nucleotides are TGTGCCAGCAGTTGGACGACAGGCAAGGAGCAGTATTTT. Translating it yields CASSWTTGKEQYF.

The CDR3 is CASSITGTAVVDVLTF. The CDR3 DNA reads TGTGCCAGTAGTATCACCGGGACAGCCGTTGTAGACGTCCTGACTTTC. V gene TRBV19 combines with J gene TRBJ2-6; TRBD1 matches 7 bases. J gave up 11 bases and V 3 bases, and 13 bases lay outside the gene matches. This CDR3 has 16 residues. Germline V gene data show CDR1 as LNHDA and CDR2 as SQIVND (reference sequence). Full variable domain (missing parts from reference TRBV19 and TRBJ2-6): DGGITQSPKYLFRKEGQNVTLSCEQNLNHDAMYWYRQDPGQGLRLIYYSQIVNDFQKGDIAEGYSVSREKKESFPLTVTSAQKNPTAFYLCASSITGTAVVDVLTFGAGSRLTVL.

This chain uses TRBV6-5 with TRBJ2-7; maybe TRBD1 (6 bases). The germline V gene has CDR1 MNHEY and CDR2 SVGAGI. Between the trimmed V and J ends, which lost 0 bases and 3 bases, there was a span of 15 bases. The CDR3 length is 16 residues. CDR3 nucleotide sequence: TGTGCCAGCAGTTACTCGTCGGGACACAATTACTACGAGCAGTACTTC. Translated: CASSYSSGHNYYEQYF.

V is TRBV29-1 and J is TRBJ2-1, with 10 nucleotides matching TRBD2. CDR1 SQVTM and CDR2 ANQGSEA come from the germline V gene. This CDR3 is built from 17 residues. After removal of 1 base from V and 7 bases from J, the junction contained 13 bases not matched to a gene. CDR3 residues: CSVEGYPSGLAWNEQFF. The CDR3 DNA sequence: TGCAGCGTTGAAGGCTACCCCTCGGGACTAGCGTGGAATGAGCAGTTCTTC.

The rearrangement joins TRBV6-5 to TRBJ2-7; 12 nucleotides align to TRBD2. V shed 2 bases, J shed 0 bases, and the junction held 2 bases outside the gene matches. Germline V gene lookup returns CDR1 MNHEY and CDR2 SVGAGI. The CDR3 covers 16 residues. CDR3: CASSYPTSGSSYEQYF. Here the CDR3 DNA reads TGTGCCAGCAGTTACCCGACTAGCGGGAGCTCCTACGAGCAGTACTTC.

The chain combines TRBV9 with TRBJ2-5; 7 nucleotides align to TRBD2. CDR3 length: 17 amino acids. Germline CDR1 reads SGDLS; CDR2 reads YYNGEE. J lost 1 base, V lost 0 bases, and 9 bases had no gene match. CDR3 amino acids: CASSVGTRLAVQETQYF. The CDR3 bases are TGTGCCAGCAGCGTAGGGACACGCCTAGCGGTCCAAGAGACCCAGTACTTC. The entire variable domain, with the rest obtained from reference TRBV9 and TRBJ2-5, is as follows: DSGVTQTPKHLITATGQRVTLRCSPRSGDLSVYWYQQSLDQGLQFLIQYYNGEERAKGNILERFSAQQFPDLHSELNLSSLELGDSALYFCASSVGTRLAVQETQYFGPGTRLLVL.

This sequence joins TRBV7-2 and TRBJ2-7; 12 positions match TRBD2. The CDR3 totals 16 residues. Germline-derived CDR1 and CDR2 are SGHTA and FQGNSA. V gave up 5 bases and J gave up 4 bases; unmatched junction bases: 9. CDR3 region: CASSHTLAGGYYEQYF. CDR3 nucleotides: TGTGCCAGCAGCCACACTCTAGCGGGAGGGTATTACGAGCAGTACTTC.